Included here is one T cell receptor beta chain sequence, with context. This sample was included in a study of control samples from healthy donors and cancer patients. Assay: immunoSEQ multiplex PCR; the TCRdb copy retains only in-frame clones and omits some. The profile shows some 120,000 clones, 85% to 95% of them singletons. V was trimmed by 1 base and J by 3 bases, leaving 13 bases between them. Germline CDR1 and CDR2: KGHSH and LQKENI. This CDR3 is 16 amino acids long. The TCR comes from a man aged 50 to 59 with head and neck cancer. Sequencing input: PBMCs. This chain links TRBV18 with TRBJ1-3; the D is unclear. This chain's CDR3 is CASSPQFPYDGNTIYF. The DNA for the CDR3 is TGTGCCAGCTCACCACAGTTCCCATATGATGGAAACACCATATATTTT.